This T cell receptor beta chain is drawn from a study of T-cell reconstitution after alpha-beta-depleted transplantation in children. Unique molecular identifiers were used in preparing the TCRbeta library. TCRdb re-called the PCR reads through MiXCR, storing one row per CDR3 protein. The sample records approximately 350,000 distinct CDR3 sequences, 10% to 15% being singletons. V was shortened by 4 bases and J by 4 bases, with 16 bases between the two germline ends. The CDR3 runs 15 residues. This receptor was identified in a human donor who donated a stem cell graft to a child with Fanconi anemia. The source material was PBMCs, sampled from the stem cell graft. The V gene is TRBV12-3 or TRBV12-4, the J gene TRBJ2-5; no clear D gene. The CDR3: CASSSGILVGETQYF. CDR3 DNA sequence: TGTGCCAGCAGTTCCGGCATTCTGGTGGGAGAGACCCAGTACTTC.